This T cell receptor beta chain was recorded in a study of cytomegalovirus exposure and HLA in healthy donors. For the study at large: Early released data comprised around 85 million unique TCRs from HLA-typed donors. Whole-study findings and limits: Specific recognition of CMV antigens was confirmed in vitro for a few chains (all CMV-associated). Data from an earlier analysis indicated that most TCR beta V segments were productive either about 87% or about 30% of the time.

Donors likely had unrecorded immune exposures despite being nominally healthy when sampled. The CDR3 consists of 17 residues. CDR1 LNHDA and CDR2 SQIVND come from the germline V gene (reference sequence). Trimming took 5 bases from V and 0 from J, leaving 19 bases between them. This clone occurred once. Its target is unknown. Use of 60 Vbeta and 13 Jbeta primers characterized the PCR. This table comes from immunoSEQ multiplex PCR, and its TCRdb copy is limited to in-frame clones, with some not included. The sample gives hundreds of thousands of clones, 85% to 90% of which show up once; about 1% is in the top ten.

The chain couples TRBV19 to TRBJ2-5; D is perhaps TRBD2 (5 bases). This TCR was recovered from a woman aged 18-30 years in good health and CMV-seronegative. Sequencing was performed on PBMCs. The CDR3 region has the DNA TGTGCCAGTAGTCACTCGACGGGGATCGGGTACCAAGAGACCCAGTACTTC. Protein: CASSHSTGIGYQETQYF.